This T cell receptor (beta chain) was profiled in a study of blood T cell repertoires in COVID-19. Original analysis: Reference gene primers were amplified, and this amplification served to estimate nucleated cell counts. Using immunoSEQ multiplex PCR, the repertoire was profiled, and TCRdb retains in-frame clones only, with some absent. That table supplies the V and J calls and clone size; D and trimming were determined from the DNA. The data contain 470,000 or so clones, around 89% of them singletons. Per the germline V gene, CDR1 is SGHAT and CDR2 is FQNNGV. The length of the CDR3 is 15 residues. V lost 1 base and J lost 1, with 10 bases in between.

The sequence was collected from a woman in her twenties or thirties with acute or convalescent COVID-19. The chain joins TRBV11-2 to TRBJ2-5; possibly TRBD2 for D (5 bases). Sequenced material: peripheral blood. CDR3 sequence (DNA): TGTGCCAGCAGCTTAGCGGCAGGACTCCAAGAGACCCAGTACTTC. Amino acid sequence: CASSLAAGLQETQYF.